The source of this T cell receptor beta chain is a study of blood T cell repertoires in COVID-19. Clones were read by immunoSEQ multiplex PCR, and TCRdb kept only the in-frame ones, dropping some. This sample has about 220,000 clones, with roughly 84% found just once. Germline V gives CDR1 SGHTA, CDR2 FQGTGA. Trimming at V came to 0 bases and at J to 7 bases, leaving 5 bases not matched to a gene. The CDR3 consists of 15 residues. The TCR sequence derives from a man between 50 and 59 years old with active or convalescent COVID-19. Sequences were obtained from peripheral blood. The V gene is TRBV7-3, the J gene TRBJ1-4; TRBD1 matches 7 bases. CDR3 residues: CASSLTGGTGEKLFF. In nucleotides, the CDR3 is TGTGCCAGCAGCTTAACAGGGGGCACGGGTGAAAAACTGTTTTTT.